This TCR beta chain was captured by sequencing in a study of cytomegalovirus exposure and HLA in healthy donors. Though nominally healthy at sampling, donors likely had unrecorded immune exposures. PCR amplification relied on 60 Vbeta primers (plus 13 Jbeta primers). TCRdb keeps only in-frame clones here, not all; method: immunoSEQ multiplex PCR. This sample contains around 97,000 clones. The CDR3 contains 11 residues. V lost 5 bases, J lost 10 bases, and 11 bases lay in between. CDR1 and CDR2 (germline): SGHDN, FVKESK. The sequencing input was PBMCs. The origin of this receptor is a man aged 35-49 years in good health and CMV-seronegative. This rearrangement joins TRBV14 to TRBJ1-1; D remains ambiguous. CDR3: CASSFSEAAFF. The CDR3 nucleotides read TGTGCCAGCAGCTTTTCGGAGGCAGCTTTCTTT.